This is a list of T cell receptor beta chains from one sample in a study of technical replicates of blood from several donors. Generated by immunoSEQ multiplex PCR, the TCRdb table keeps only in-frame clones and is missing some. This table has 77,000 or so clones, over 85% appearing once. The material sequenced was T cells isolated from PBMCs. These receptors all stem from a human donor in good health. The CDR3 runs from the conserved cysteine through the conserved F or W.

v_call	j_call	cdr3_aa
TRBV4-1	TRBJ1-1	CASSQVTGENTEAFF
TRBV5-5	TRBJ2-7	CASSLLAGRYEQYF
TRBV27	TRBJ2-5	CASSPLGQETQYF
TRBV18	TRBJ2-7	CASSPGQGLAESSYEQYF
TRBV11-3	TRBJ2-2	CASSLVGLANTGELFF
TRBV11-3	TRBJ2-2	CASSLGGWAGGVTGELFF
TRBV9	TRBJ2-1	CASSESGSGAYNEQFF
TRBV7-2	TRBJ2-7	CASSLGAGGPYEQYF
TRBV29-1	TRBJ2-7	CSVDGTGSYEQYF
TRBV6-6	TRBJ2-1	CASRSKGVMDNEQFF
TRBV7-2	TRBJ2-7	CASRGAGLYEQYF
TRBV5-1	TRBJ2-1	CASSLGLAVNEQFF
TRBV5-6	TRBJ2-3	CASSLDRRTDTQYF
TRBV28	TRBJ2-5	CASTTGYQETQYF
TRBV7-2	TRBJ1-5	CASSQGWGNQPQHF
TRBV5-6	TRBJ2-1	CASSLAYNEQFF
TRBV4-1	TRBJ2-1	CASSDGGSSYNEQFF
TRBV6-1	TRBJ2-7	CASSEDRAPTYEQYF
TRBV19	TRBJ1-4	CASSGRDILFF
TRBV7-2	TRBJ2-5	CASSPSPGTQYF
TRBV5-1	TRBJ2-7	CASSPAGVVGQYEQYF
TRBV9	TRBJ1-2	CASSSPGQSYGYTF
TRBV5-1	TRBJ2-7	CASSLTGTGTYEQYF
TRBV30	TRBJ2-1	CAWTGTSVGNEQFF
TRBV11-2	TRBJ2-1	CASSPYLGQSSYIEQFF
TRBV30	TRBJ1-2	CAWSRGSNYGYTF
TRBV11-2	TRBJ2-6	CASSLPWYSGANVLTF
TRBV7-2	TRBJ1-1	CASSLGFGDRGTEAFF
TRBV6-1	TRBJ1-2	CASSELWGLGYTF
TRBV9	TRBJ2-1	CASSVVAGGILSSYNEQFF
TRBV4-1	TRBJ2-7	CASGPGQSSYEQYF
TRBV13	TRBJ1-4	CASSFPGQAREKLFF
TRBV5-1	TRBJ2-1	CASSLAGTSGRLGNEQFF
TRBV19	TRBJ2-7	CASSGDRNSYEQYF
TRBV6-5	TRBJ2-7	CAVRGKAYEQYF
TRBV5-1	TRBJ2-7	CASSIPSEYF
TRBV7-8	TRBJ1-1	CASSATGVGTEAFF
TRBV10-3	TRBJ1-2	CAISESRYQGHGYTF
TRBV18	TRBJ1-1	CASSPPGLYTEAFF
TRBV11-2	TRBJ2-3	CASSQGADTQYF